The clone carrying this T cell receptor beta chain showed up just a few times. The data are from a study of blood T cell repertoires in COVID-19. About the research overall: Some COVID-19 samples were acute and others convalescent; all came from the United States, Italy and Spain. In each case, the material was cDNA or gDNA derived from T cells, B-cell-depleted T cells, or PBMCs.

Profiled with immunoSEQ multiplex PCR; TCRdb holds only in-frame clones, not every one. The sample shows under 250,000 clones, about nine tenths of them seen only once. V was trimmed by 0 bases and J by 7 bases, leaving 6 bases between them. Germline V lookup: CDR1 SEHNR, CDR2 FQNEAQ (reference sequence). The CDR3 sequence is 12 residues long. The source is a man in his fifties or sixties who had recovered from COVID-19. The sample taken for sequencing was peripheral blood. The rearrangement joins TRBV7-9 to TRBJ1-1; D gene uncertain. CDR3 sequence: CASSLARGEAFF. The CDR3 region has the DNA TGTGCCAGCAGCTTAGCCCGCGGTGAAGCTTTCTTT. Complete variable domain (other parts from reference TRBV7-9 and TRBJ1-1): DTGVSQNPRHKITKRGQNVTFRCDPISEHNRLYWYRQTLGQGPEFLTYFQNEAQLEKSRLLSDRFSAERPKGSFSTLEIQRTEQGDSAMYLCASSLARGEAFFGQGTRLTVV.